Following are 19 T cell receptor beta chains from one sample sequenced in a study of tumor-infiltrating lymphocytes in glioblastoma multiforme. TCR beta libraries were built from RNA through three nested multiplex PCR rounds using modified ARM-PCR. TCRdb re-called the multiplex PCR reads with MiXCR, one entry per CDR3 protein. Seen here are approximately 16,000 distinct CDR3 sequences, approximately 71% observed once, and the top ten hold about 49%. Material: brain tumor tissue. The source is a male donor with glioblastoma.

A note on this clonotype: A read error is likely, as this CDR3 ends without the conserved phenylalanine or tryptophan. The chain has TRBV20-1 and TRBJ2-1; no definite D call. The CDR3 runs 13 residues. Germline CDR1 and CDR2: DFQATT and SNEGSKA (reference sequence). V shed 4 bases and J shed 0 bases, with 7 bases lying between them. The CDR3 loop is CSAMGRSYNEQFS. CDR3 sequence (DNA): TGCAGTGCTATGGGTCGCTCCTACAATGAGCAGTTCTCT.

The rearrangement joins TRBV11-2 to TRBJ2-5, with 7 bases identical to TRBD2. The V segment lost 3 bases and the J segment 5 bases; nucleotides outside the gene matches: 12. The CDR3 is made up of 16 amino acids. In germline, CDR1 is SGHAT, CDR2 FQNNGV. For the CDR3, the DNA is TGTGCCAGCAGCTTGGCAGGGACGGCCGGGAGGGAGACCCAGTACTTC. Its translation is CASSLAGTAGRETQYF. The full variable domain, in which reference TRBV11-2 and TRBJ2-5 provide the parts outside the CDR3, is EAGVAQSPRYKIIEKRQSVAFWCNPISGHATLYWYQQILGQGPKLLIQFQNNGVVDDSQLPKDRFSAERLKGVDSTLKIQPAKLEDSAVYLCASSLAGTAGRETQYFGPGTRLLVL.

Regarding this clonotype: At one end the junction does not follow the germline gene, possibly because of a read error. The rearrangement joins TRBV4-1 to TRBJ1-3; TRBD1 matches at 8 bases. The CDR3 sequence is 20 residues long. Germline assignment: CDR1 MGHRA and CDR2 YSYEKL. The CDR3 reads CASSQLGEYDRGEGGNPIYF. CDR3 bases: TGCGCCAGCAGCCAGCTCGGGGAGTACGACAGGGGCGAAGGAGGAAACCCCATATATTTT.

Details on this clonotype: A read error may account for a junction end that differs from germline. The genes are TRBV4-1 and TRBJ1-6, with D hard to call. CDR1 and CDR2 from the germline V gene are MGHRA and YSYEKL. The CDR3 spans 15 residues. The CDR3 is CASQNLASGVSPLYF. The CDR3 DNA reads as TGTGCCAGCCAAAACCTTGCATCTGGGGTTTCACCCCTCTACTTT.

The chain is built from TRBV6-1 and TRBJ1-2; TRBD1 might be the D (5 bases). The CDR3 is 15 residues long. The germline CDR1 and CDR2 sequences are MNHNS and SASEGT. V lost 3 bases, J lost 4 bases, and 15 bases lay in between. The DNA for the CDR3 is TGTGCCAGCAGTGAGGAGCAGGGTGGATCCTATGGCTACACCTTC. Its protein is CASSEEQGGSYGYTF.

The genes are TRBV11-2 and TRBJ2-7; D may be TRBD1 or TRBD2 (5 bases each). From germline, CDR1 is SGHAT and CDR2 FQNNGV. The CDR3 runs 14 residues. The germline V and J ends were trimmed by 2 bases and 6 bases, with 14 bases remaining between them. The CDR3 DNA sequence: TGTGCCAGCAGCTTAAGGGACCTCGGAGGCGAGCAGTACTTC. Protein sequence: CASSLRDLGGEQYF.

This clonotype occurred many times. The gene calls are TRBV11-2 and TRBJ2-7; 8 bases line up with TRBD2. Germline V CDR1 and CDR2: SGHAT, FQNNGV. V dropped 0 bases and J dropped 2; count of bases not matched to a gene: 9. CDR3 length: 17 residues. This chain's CDR3 is CASSLDRGPAGAYEQYF. CDR3 sequence (DNA): TGTGCCAGCAGCTTAGATCGGGGGCCAGCGGGAGCCTACGAGCAGTACTTC.

The chain is built from TRBV20-1 and TRBJ1-2, with TRBD1 matching over 10 bases. Looked up from germline, CDR1 is DFQATT and CDR2 is SNEGSKA (reference sequence). The CDR3 totals 13 residues. The V segment lost 6 bases and the J segment 3 bases; nucleotides outside the gene matches: 4. The CDR3 nucleotides read TGCAGTGCAGGGGACAGGGGAGACTATGGCTACACCTTC. Translated: CSAGDRGDYGYTF.

Of note for this clonotype: The junction does not match germline at one end; this may be a read error. V is TRBV11-2 and J is TRBJ1-5; a possible D gene is TRBD1 (6 bases). Germline V gene data show CDR1 as SGHAT and CDR2 as FQNNGV. The CDR3 is 13 residues long. CDR3: CVSSSLMDSSQHF. The CDR3 DNA reads TGTGTCAGCAGCTCATTGATGGACAGTAGCCAGCATTTT.

This clonotype was detected many times. The gene calls are TRBV18 and TRBJ2-7; TRBD1 matches 9 bases. The length of the CDR3 is 15 residues. Per germline, CDR1 KGHSH and CDR2 LQKENI. Trimming at V came to 5 bases and at J to 4 bases, leaving 9 bases not matched to a gene. CDR3 protein: CASSAAGTGIYEQYF. DNA of the CDR3: TGTGCCAGCTCAGCGGCCGGGACAGGGATTTACGAGCAGTACTTC.

The genes are TRBV11-2 and TRBJ2-3; no clear D gene. The better agreement between TRBJ1-5 and the DNA end casts doubt on the J call. Germline loops: CDR1 SGHAT, CDR2 FQNNGV. The CDR3 runs 17 residues. CDR3 region: CASSLDYASWATDTQHF. The DNA of the CDR3 is TGTGCCAGCAGCTTAGATTACGCTAGCTGGGCCACAGATACGCAGCATTTT.

The rearrangement uses TRBV11-3 and TRBJ2-2; maybe TRBD1 (6 bases). Looked up from germline, CDR1 is SGHNT and CDR2 is YENEEA. V lost 5 bases and J lost 7, with 17 bases in between. CDR3 size: 15 residues. The CDR3 DNA reads as TGTGCCAGCAGCCAACGTCTGGGGGCTGTCGGGGAGCTGTTTTTT. Translation gives CASSQRLGAVGELFF.

V and J are TRBV11-2 and TRBJ1-4, with a tentative D call TRBD1 (6 bases). The CDR3 totals 14 residues. Trimming removed 5 bases at V and 8 bases at J, with 15 bases between. Germline loops: CDR1 SGHAT, CDR2 FQNNGV. CDR3: CASSLRRTAEKLFF. The CDR3 coding sequence is TGTGCCAGCAGCCTCAGACGGACAGCGGAAAAACTGTTTTTT. Full variable domain (remainder filled in from reference TRBV11-2 and TRBJ1-4): EAGVAQSPRYKIIEKRQSVAFWCNPISGHATLYWYQQILGQGPKLLIQFQNNGVVDDSQLPKDRFSAERLKGVDSTLKIQPAKLEDSAVYLCASSLRRTAEKLFFGSGTQLSVL.

This clonotype is medium-sized. This chain connects TRBV6-1 to TRBJ1-5; D may be TRBD1 (6 bases). The CDR3 runs to 14 residues. The V and J ends lost 3 bases and 6 bases respectively, with 12 bases between them. The germline CDR1 and CDR2 sequences are MNHNS and SASEGT. DNA for the CDR3: TGTGCCAGCAGTGAGGTACAGGGCCGTCAGCCCCAGCATTTT. Its protein is CASSEVQGRQPQHF.

The chain employs TRBV18 and TRBJ2-3, with D perhaps matching TRBD2 (5 bases). CDR1 and CDR2 from the germline V gene are KGHSH and LQKENI. V was clipped by 0 bases and J by 10 bases, with 14 bases between them. This CDR3 contains 14 residues. The CDR3 loop is CASSPPELRRAQYF. The CDR3 DNA reads TGTGCCAGCTCACCACCTGAGCTCCGGCGGGCGCAGTATTTT.

This rearrangement joins TRBV7-8 to TRBJ2-3, with D possibly TRBD1 on 5 matching bases. Germline loops: CDR1 SGHVS, CDR2 FQNEAQ. The V gene lost 1 base and the J gene lost 7 bases, with 15 bases spanning the gap. This CDR3 is built from 15 residues. The CDR3 DNA sequence: TGTGCCAGCAGCTTAGAGACAGTGGGATGGCATACGCAGTATTTT. Translated: CASSLETVGWHTQYF.

The V gene is TRBV29-1, the J gene TRBJ1-4; D unclear. CDR3 length: 11 amino acids. Germline loops: CDR1 SQVTM, CDR2 ANQGSEA. Trimming removed 7 bases at V and 0 bases at J, with 3 bases between. The CDR3 loop reads CSGATNEKLFF. In DNA form, the CDR3 reads TGCAGCGGCGCAACTAATGAAAAACTGTTTTTT.

The rearrangement uses TRBV6-5 and TRBJ1-6; maybe TRBD1 (6 bases). Per the germline V gene, CDR1 is MNHEY and CDR2 is SVGAGI. The CDR3 covers 15 residues. The V gene lost 6 bases and the J gene lost 11 bases, with 20 bases spanning the gap. CDR3 amino acids: CASSSQGPGNPPLHF. The CDR3 nucleotides are TGTGCCAGCAGCTCTCAGGGGCCGGGAAATCCACCCCTCCACTTT.

This sequence joins TRBV11-2 and TRBJ1-5; no firm D call. Per the germline V gene, CDR1 is SGHAT and CDR2 is FQNNGV. The CDR3 has 15 amino acids. V lost 0 bases to trimming and J lost 11 bases, with 17 bases between them. Written as DNA, the CDR3 is TGTGCCAGCAGCTTAGACCTTTCAATAGGGCAGGCCCAGCATTTT. Protein: CASSLDLSIGQAQHF.